This TCR beta chain was retrieved from a study of T cells in Graves' hyperthyroidism and ophthalmopathy (dated by TCRdb to between 2018 and 2021). At the level of the whole study: Peripheral blood was collected at initial diagnosis, before any treatment. A discovery cohort of about a hundred patients, 43 with Graves' ophthalmopathy and about 58 with stable Graves' hyperthyroidism, was used to find distinguishing TCR V-J signatures. Prospective prediction of ophthalmopathy was tested in an independent validation cohort of 18 to 20 hyperthyroidism patients and some 17 patients who later progressed to ophthalmopathy. The approximately 100 discovery patients were divided at random into training and test sets in a 7:3 ratio. The study also compared thyroid tissue and blood T-cell repertoires from more than 5 Graves' hyperthyroidism patients. After sampling, hyperthyroidism patients received methimazole starting at 30 mg daily, and ophthalmopathy patients received high-dose intravenous methylprednisolone. The paper reports TCR Vbeta CDR3 sequencing of 140 or so peripheral blood samples: some 44 ophthalmopathy, around 80 hyperthyroidism and 17 progressor patients. What the work shows at the level of the full study, not this receptor alone: No statistical method was used to fix the sample size in advance, and group allocation was not hidden from the investigators. During validation, the model predicted progression to ophthalmopathy a median of about 6.3 months ahead of onset, with around 71% sensitivity and around 72% specificity. A 13 V-J signature model separated ophthalmopathy from stable hyperthyroidism, with around 88% sensitivity and about 81% specificity in cross-validation and 80%/75% in testing. Blood samples also contained most of the expanded thyroid clonotypes (frequency above 0.001), which suggests that blood repertoires may reflect thyroid immune responses.

The CDR3 measures 16 amino acids from cysteine to phenylalanine. Only CDR3 DNA remains: 48 bases, in frame from the first base. V and J are truncated by 6 bases and 0 bases respectively, leaving an intervening sequence of 15 bases. Stable Graves' hyperthyroidism was defined as no progression to ophthalmopathy during 18 months of follow-up. Hyperthyroidism patients were newly diagnosed, had a disease duration of under 2 months, and were aged 18 to 65 years. Any patient with an uncontrolled infection, another autoimmune disease, pregnancy or lactation was excluded. Clinical symptoms, serum thyroxine and TRAb, thyroid ultrasound, and orbital computed tomography formed the basis for the diagnoses. PBMCs were separated from about 10 ml of fresh peripheral blood using Ficoll-Paque density gradient centrifugation. Trizol reagent was used to extract total RNA, and RNA quality was then checked on an Agilent 2100 Bioanalyzer.

The TCR beta CDR3 regions were amplified from RNA transcripts. A first-round RT-PCR of the TCR CDR3 used the HTBI primer set with the Qiagen OneStep RT-PCR kit. A second multiplex PCR round built the libraries, followed by size selection and purification. Libraries were sequenced paired-end with 100 bp reads on an Illumina HiSeq2000. Concerning the study's data processing: SOAPnuke was used to process the raw data, removing reads that contained adapters or uncalled bases, had a mean Phred below 15, or lacked an exact match to the constant primer or identifier. High-quality paired reads were merged with COPE v1.2.5, and unique nucleotide sequences were defined as clonotypes. MiTCR v1.1 was used to align clonotypes to the IMGT TRBV, TRBD and TRBJ reference segments. Analysis was restricted to V-J combinations with a frequency above 0.0001, which covered 99.2% of repertoires. A TCS score was defined as the ratio between F50 (clonal expansion) and ExV (chaos), using BLOSUM62-based TCRdist between CDR3 peptides within each V-J. Welch's t-statistics and random forest reduced fewer than 600 V-J features to under 15, which were used in a naive Bayes classifier (R e1071). The public reads were reprocessed in TCRdb via fastp at Q25 and MiXCR, keeping in-frame beta chains. Entries are consolidated by CDR3 protein sequence, retaining the most common genes and DNA. The V and J calls and clone size are TCRdb's, not the authors'. The sample records 480,000 or so distinct CDR3 sequences, approximately 15% of which are singletons. Clones ranked in the top ten supply about 17% of the sample.

This clonotype has a count of ten or more. Its binding antigen is unknown. Per-base qualities were not stored, and no clone one base away is much larger. The source is a woman aged 18 to 35 with Graves' hyperthyroidism. This receptor chain uses TRBV12-3 or TRBV12-4 and TRBJ2-1, with a tentative D gene TRBD2 over 6 matching bases. What was sequenced was blood. The base sequence is TGTGCCAGCAGGACCCGGGACTTCCGCTCCTACAATGAGCAGTTCTTC. Its protein reads: CASRTRDFRSYNEQFF.